The 16 T cell receptor beta chains in this list originate from one sample, sequenced in a study of early T cells in non-severe SARS-CoV-2 infection. TCRdb re-derived calls from the 5' RACE reads in MiXCR, one entry per CDR3 protein. The sample lists some 59,000 distinct CDR3 sequences, about 9.4% occurring once. The specimen sequenced was whole blood. The receptors shown here come from an adult who was a healthcare worker with PCR-confirmed SARS-CoV-2 infection or an uninfected control (not recorded which).

This clonotype was counted at least ten times. The rearrangement joins TRBV29-1 to TRBJ2-4, with 9 bases identical to TRBD1. The V and J ends lost 4 bases and 12 bases, in that order; junction bases with no gene match: 7. CDR3 length: 12 residues. Per germline, CDR1 SQVTM and CDR2 ANQGSEA. CDR3 protein: CSVARDRVDQYF. CDR3 DNA: TGCAGCGTTGCCCGGGACAGGGTGGATCAGTACTTC.

The chain recombines TRBV9 with TRBJ2-7; TRBD2 matches at 10 bases. The trim removed 4 bases at V and 5 bases at J, leaving 9 bases unmatched. CDR3 length equals 15 residues. The V gene's germline CDR1 is SGDLS and CDR2 YYNGEE. This CDR3 reads CASSHDPAGGDEQYF. CDR3 sequence (DNA): TGTGCCAGCAGCCACGATCCAGCGGGAGGGGACGAGCAGTACTTC.

This clonotype appeared many times. This chain links TRBV4-2 with TRBJ1-6, with D tentatively TRBD1 (6 bases). CDR1 LGHNA and CDR2 YNFKEQ come from the germline V gene. The CDR3 is made up of 15 amino acids. Trimming left V 0 bases short and J 5 bases short, with 8 bases between. The CDR3 region has the DNA TGTGCCAGCAGCCAAGACTGGACAGATAATTCACCCCTCCACTTT. Residues: CASSQDWTDNSPLHF.

A few counts support this clonotype. The chain couples TRBV6-5 to TRBJ2-5, with TRBD1 identical over 9 bases. J gave up 5 bases and V 6 bases, and 10 bases lay outside the gene matches. The CDR3 contains 15 residues. Germline lookup yields CDR1 MNHEY and CDR2 SVGAGI. CDR3 sequence: CASSRGTGFVETQYF. The DNA of the CDR3 is TGTGCCAGCAGCCGCGGGACAGGGTTTGTGGAGACCCAGTACTTC.

The rearrangement links TRBV18 to TRBJ1-3; D uncertain. The CDR3 has 15 residues. V dropped 1 base and J dropped 1 base, with 8 bases sitting between them. Germline V gene lookup returns CDR1 KGHSH and CDR2 LQKENI. In DNA, the CDR3 is TGTGCCAGCTCACCACTAGCTTCTTCTGGAAACACCATATATTTT. This codes for CASSPLASSGNTIYF.

This clonotype was counted at least ten times. V usage is TRBV29-1 and J usage is TRBJ2-1, with D maybe TRBD1 (6 bases). The CDR3 loop spans 13 amino acids. V lost 7 bases, J lost 4 bases, and 14 bases lay in between. The germline V gene encodes CDR1 SQVTM and CDR2 ANQGSEA. The CDR3, as DNA: TGCAGCGCAAACAGGGTCCCGTACAATGAGCAGTTCTTC. It codes for CSANRVPYNEQFF.

For this clonotype: Mismatch with germline at one junction end may stem from a read error. V gene TRBV7-2 combines with J gene TRBJ1-2; no firm D call. This CDR3 is built from 16 residues. The germline gives CDR1 SGHTA, CDR2 FQGNSA. The CDR3 region is CASSLATAVTNFGYTF. For the CDR3, the DNA is TGTGCCAGCAGCTTAGCGACGGCAGTTACTAACTTTGGCTACACCTTC.

This clonotype occurred a few times. The rearrangement links TRBV20-1 to TRBJ2-5; 10 positions match TRBD1. In germline, CDR1 is DFQATT, CDR2 SNEGSKA (reference sequence). V shed 6 bases, J shed 2 bases, and the junction held 15 bases outside the gene matches. This CDR3 has 17 residues. CDR3: CSAMGQGRSVDQETQYF. In DNA, the CDR3 is TGCAGTGCGATGGGACAGGGGCGCTCGGTAGATCAAGAGACCCAGTACTTC.

This clonotype came up many times. The rearrangement joins TRBV3-1 to TRBJ2-1; D may match TRBD1 or TRBD2 (5 bases each). The CDR3 extends over 17 amino acids. Trimming left V 3 bases short and J 2 bases short, with 17 bases between. CDR1 is LGHDT, CDR2 YNNKEL, per germline (reference sequence). CDR3 amino acids: CASSHSTGRTTYNEQFF. The CDR3 DNA reads TGTGCCAGCAGCCATTCCACGGGACGCACGACCTACAATGAGCAGTTCTTC.

This clonotype was observed many times. The chain has TRBV7-2 and TRBJ2-7; the match to TRBD1 covers 8 bases. V was clipped by 3 bases and J by 3 bases; unmatched bases: 7. The CDR3 consists of 15 residues. Germline assignment: CDR1 SGHTA and CDR2 FQGNSA. This CDR3 reads CASSFWTGQLYEQYF. The DNA for the CDR3 is TGTGCCAGCAGCTTCTGGACAGGGCAGCTCTACGAGCAGTACTTC.

This clonotype has only a few counts. The chain recombines TRBV29-1 with TRBJ2-5; 9 bases line up with TRBD2. Germline loops: CDR1 SQVTM, CDR2 ANQGSEA. Unmatched junction bases numbered 5, after V lost 3 bases and J lost 9 bases. CDR3 length: 12 amino acids. The CDR3 nucleotides are TGCAGCGTTGAGGCGCTAGCGGGATCCCAGTACTTC. Translating it yields CSVEALAGSQYF.

V gene TRBV6-1 combines with J gene TRBJ1-2; 7 nucleotides line up with TRBD1. From germline, CDR1 is MNHNS and CDR2 SASEGT. V shed 4 bases, J shed 2 bases, and the junction held 7 bases outside the gene matches. The CDR3 consists of 15 residues. CDR3 loop: CASSAQDRRNYGYTF. In nucleotides, the CDR3 is TGTGCCAGCAGTGCCCAGGACAGGCGCAACTATGGCTACACCTTC.

The chain joins TRBV10-3 to TRBJ2-5, with TRBD2 matching 7 bases. V dropped 7 bases and J dropped 3; count of bases not matched to a gene: 5. In germline, CDR1 is ENHRY, CDR2 SYGVKD. The CDR3 consists of 13 residues. DNA of the CDR3: TGTGCCATCAAGCGGGGCTCCAAAGAGACCCAGTACTTC. Protein product: CAIKRGSKETQYF.

The rearrangement uses TRBV6-1 and TRBJ1-6; D might be TRBD1 (5 bases). From germline, CDR1 is MNHNS and CDR2 SASEGT. V dropped 7 bases and J dropped 8 bases, with 12 bases sitting between them. The CDR3 is 13 residues long. CDR3 DNA: TGTGCCAGCACCGGGGACGTTTATTCACCCCTCCACTTT. Encoded protein: CASTGDVYSPLHF.

This clonotype was detected many times. This chain joins TRBV7-3 and TRBJ2-1; D uncertain. With 0 bases removed from V and 8 bases from J, the gap between germline ends came to 8 bases. There are 13 residues in the CDR3. Germline CDR1 reads SGHTA; CDR2 reads FQGTGA. In DNA, the CDR3 is TGTGCCAGCAGCTTAACCCTCGGCTATGAGCAGTTCTTC. Its translation is CASSLTLGYEQFF.

This clonotype was counted at least ten times. The gene calls are TRBV7-9 and TRBJ2-7, with 7 bases lining up with TRBD1. CDR1 SEHNR and CDR2 FQNEAQ come from the germline V gene (reference sequence). Trimming removed 1 base from V and 1 base from J; junction bases left unmatched: 7. The CDR3 totals 16 residues. CDR3 DNA: TGTGCCAGCAGCTTAGACTACAGGGGCTTATCCTACGAGCAGTACTTC. Translating gives CASSLDYRGLSYEQYF.